This note documents a single T cell receptor (beta chain) sequence. Its antigen is unidentified. This specimen belongs to a study of cytomegalovirus exposure and HLA in healthy donors. Study-level results: For most TCR beta V segments, an earlier analysis put the productive rate at about 90% or about 30% of the time.

Germline CDR1 MNHNS, CDR2 SASEGT. V shed 7 bases and J shed 5 bases, with 15 bases lying between them. This CDR3 has 13 amino acids. Primers: 60 Vbeta forward and 13 Jbeta reverse. The protocol was immunoSEQ multiplex PCR, while the TCRdb copy is restricted to in-frame clones and leaves out a portion. The sample lists tens of thousands of clones; just under 80% were seen once. Sequenced: PBMCs. The rearrangement joins TRBV6-1 to TRBJ2-7, with D possibly being TRBD1 (6 bases). The TCR sequence derives from a woman between 40 and 50 years old in good health and CMV-seropositive. CDR3 nucleotides: TGTGCCAGCACCGAGGGGGTTATCCACGAGCAGTACTTC. The encoded protein is CASTEGVIHEQYF.